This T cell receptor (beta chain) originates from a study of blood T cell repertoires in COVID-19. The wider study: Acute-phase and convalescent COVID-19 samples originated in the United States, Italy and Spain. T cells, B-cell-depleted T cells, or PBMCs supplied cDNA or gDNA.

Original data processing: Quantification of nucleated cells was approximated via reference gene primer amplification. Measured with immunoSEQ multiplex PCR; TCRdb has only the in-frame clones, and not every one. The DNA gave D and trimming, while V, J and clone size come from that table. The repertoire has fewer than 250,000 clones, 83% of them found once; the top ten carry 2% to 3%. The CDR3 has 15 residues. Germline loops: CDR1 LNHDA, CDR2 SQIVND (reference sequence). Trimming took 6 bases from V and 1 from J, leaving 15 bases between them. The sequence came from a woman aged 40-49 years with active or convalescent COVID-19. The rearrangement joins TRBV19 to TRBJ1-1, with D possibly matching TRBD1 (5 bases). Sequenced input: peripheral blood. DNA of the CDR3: TGTGCCAGTAGCCCGGCGGGGGTCACGAACACTGAAGCTTTCTTT. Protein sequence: CASSPAGVTNTEAFF.